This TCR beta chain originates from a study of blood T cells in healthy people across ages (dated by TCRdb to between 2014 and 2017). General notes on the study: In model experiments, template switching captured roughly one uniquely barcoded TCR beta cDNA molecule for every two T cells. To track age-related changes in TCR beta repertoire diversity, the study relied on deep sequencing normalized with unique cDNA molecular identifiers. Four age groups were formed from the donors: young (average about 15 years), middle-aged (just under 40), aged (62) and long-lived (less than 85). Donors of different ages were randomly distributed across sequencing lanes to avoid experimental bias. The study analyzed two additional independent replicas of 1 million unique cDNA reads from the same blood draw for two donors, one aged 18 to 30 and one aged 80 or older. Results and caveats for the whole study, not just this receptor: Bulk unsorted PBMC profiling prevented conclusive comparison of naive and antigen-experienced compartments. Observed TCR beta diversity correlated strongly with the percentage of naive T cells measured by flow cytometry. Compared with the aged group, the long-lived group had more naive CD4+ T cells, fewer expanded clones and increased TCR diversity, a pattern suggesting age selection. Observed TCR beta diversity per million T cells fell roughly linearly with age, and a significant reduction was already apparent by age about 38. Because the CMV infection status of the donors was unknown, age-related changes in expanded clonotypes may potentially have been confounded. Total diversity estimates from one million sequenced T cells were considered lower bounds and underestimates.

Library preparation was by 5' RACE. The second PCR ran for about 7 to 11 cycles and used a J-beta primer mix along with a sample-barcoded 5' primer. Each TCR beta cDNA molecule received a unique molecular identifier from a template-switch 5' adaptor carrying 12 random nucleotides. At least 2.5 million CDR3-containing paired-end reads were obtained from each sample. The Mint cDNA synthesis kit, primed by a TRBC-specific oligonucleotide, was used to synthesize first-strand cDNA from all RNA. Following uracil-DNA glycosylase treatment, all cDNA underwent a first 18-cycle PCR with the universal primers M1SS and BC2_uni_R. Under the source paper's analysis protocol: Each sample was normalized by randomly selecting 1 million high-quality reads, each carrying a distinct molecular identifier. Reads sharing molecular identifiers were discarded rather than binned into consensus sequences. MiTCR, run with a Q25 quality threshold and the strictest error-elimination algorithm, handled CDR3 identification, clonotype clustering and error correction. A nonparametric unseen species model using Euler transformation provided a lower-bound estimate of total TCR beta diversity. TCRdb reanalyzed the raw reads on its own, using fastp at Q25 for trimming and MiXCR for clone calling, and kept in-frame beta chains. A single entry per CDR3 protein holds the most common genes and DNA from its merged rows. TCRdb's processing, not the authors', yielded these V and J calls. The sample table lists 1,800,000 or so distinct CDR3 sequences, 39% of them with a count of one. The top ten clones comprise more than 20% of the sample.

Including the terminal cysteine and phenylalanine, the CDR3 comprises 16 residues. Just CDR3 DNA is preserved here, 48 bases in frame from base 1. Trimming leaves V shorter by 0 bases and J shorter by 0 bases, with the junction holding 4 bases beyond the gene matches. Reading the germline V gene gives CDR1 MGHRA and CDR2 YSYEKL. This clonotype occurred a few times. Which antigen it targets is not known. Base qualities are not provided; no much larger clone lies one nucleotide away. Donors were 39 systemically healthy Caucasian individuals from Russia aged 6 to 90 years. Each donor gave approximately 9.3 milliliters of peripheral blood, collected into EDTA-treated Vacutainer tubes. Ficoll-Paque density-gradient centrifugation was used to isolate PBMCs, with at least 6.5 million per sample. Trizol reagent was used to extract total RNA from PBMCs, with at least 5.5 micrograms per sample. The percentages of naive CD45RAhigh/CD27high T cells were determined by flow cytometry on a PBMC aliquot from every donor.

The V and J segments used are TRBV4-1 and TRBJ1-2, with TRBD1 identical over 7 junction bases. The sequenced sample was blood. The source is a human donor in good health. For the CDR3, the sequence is CASSQDGTGANYGYTF. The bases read TGCGCCAGCAGCCAAGATGGCACAGGGGCTAACTATGGCTACACCTTC.